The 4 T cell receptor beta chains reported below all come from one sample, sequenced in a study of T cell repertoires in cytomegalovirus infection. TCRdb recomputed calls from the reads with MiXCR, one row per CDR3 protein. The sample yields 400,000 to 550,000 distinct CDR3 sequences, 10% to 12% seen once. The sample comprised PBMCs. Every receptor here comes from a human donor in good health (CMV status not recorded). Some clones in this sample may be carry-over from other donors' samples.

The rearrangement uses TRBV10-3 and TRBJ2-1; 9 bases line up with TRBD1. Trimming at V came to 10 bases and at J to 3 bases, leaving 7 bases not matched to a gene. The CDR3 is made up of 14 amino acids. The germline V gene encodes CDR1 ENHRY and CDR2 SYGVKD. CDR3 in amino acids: CATSGTGRYNEQFF. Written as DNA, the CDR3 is TGTGCCACGTCCGGGACAGGGCGCTACAATGAGCAGTTCTTC.

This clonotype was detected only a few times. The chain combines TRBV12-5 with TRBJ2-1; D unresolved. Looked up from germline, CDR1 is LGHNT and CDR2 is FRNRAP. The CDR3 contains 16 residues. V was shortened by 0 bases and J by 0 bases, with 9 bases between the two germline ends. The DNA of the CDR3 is TGTGCTAGTGGTTTGGTAAAAGGTAGCTCCTACAATGAGCAGTTCTTC. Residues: CASGLVKGSSYNEQFF.

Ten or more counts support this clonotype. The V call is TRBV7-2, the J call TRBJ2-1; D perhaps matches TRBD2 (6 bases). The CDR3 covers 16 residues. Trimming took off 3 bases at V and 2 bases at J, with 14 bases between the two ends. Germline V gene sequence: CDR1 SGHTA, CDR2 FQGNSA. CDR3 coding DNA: TGTGCCAGCAGCTTCGGACTATCGAGTACCTACAATGAGCAGTTCTTC. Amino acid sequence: CASSFGLSSTYNEQFF.

The CDR3, as DNA: TGTGCCAGCAGTTTAGGGATCCCCGGGGAGCTGTTTTTT. As protein: CASSLGIPGELFF. This chain uses TRBV12-3 or TRBV12-4 with TRBJ2-2; D remains ambiguous. Trimming removed 1 base from V and 6 bases from J, with 6 bases in between. CDR3 size: 13 residues.